Listed below are T cell receptor beta chains from one sample, sequenced in a study of T cells after yellow fever vaccination. Each CDR3 protein is one row after TCRdb ran MiXCR on the 5' RACE reads. Among under 150,000 distinct CDR3 sequences listed, roughly 8.2% were seen once. The material sequenced was CD4+ T cells sorted from PBMCs, taken 5 days after the yellow fever booster vaccination. The receptors were gathered from a man aged 25-45 years who received the YFV17D yellow fever vaccine. The CDR3 runs from the conserved cysteine through the conserved F or W. A D gene is named only where the DNA matches it firmly. Where a row states a size, it is once, few, many or the class of an expanded clone; other rows omit it.

V,size,D,length,J,DNA,CDR3
TRBV5-1,many,-,14,TRBJ2-5,TGCGCCAGCAGCTTGCTAGGACGTGGAGAGACCCAGTACTTC,CASSLLGRGETQYF
TRBV5-6,many,-,14,TRBJ2-1,TGTGCCAGCAGCCCGGACAGTGCTGGGAATGAGCAGTTCTTC,CASSPDSAGNEQFF
TRBV7-2,many,TRBD1,15,TRBJ2-2,TGTGCCAGCAGCTTGGGGACAGCGAACACCGGGGAGCTGTTTTTT,CASSLGTANTGELFF
TRBV6-2/TRBV6-3,many,-,14,TRBJ2-1,TGTGCCAGCAGCCCACGGGGCTCCCCGGAAGAGCAGTTCTTC,CASSPRGSPEEQFF
TRBV25-1,many,-,13,TRBJ2-1,TGTGCCAGCAGTGAGGGGGACCTCAATGAGCAGTTCTTC,CASSEGDLNEQFF
TRBV19,many,-,14,TRBJ1-1,TGTGCCAGTAGTATAGGGAAGGGCGGCACTGAAGCTTTCTTT,CASSIGKGGTEAFF
TRBV27,-,-,15,TRBJ1-2,TGTGCCAGCAGTTTAAGAAGGGGAATCCTGTATGGCTACACCTTC,CASSLRRGILYGYTF
TRBV7-7,many,-,13,TRBJ2-3,TGTGCCAGCAGCTTATCGGATATGGCTACGCAGTATTTT,CASSLSDMATQYF
TRBV3-1,many,-,12,TRBJ1-2,TGTGCCAGCAGCCAAGATGAGCCGGCACCATCCTTC,CASSQDEPAPSF
TRBV7-7,many,-,13,TRBJ1-1,TGTGCTAGCAGCATAAAACAGGGAACTGAAGCTTTCTTT,CASSIKQGTEAFF
TRBV12-3/TRBV12-4,-,-,17,TRBJ2-7,TGTACCTTCAGTTTCAAACGACTGGGAGATCCGCCCTACGAGCAGTACTTC,CTFSFKRLGDPPYEQYF
TRBV12-3/TRBV12-4,few,-,14,TRBJ2-2,TGTGCCAGCGCTTCTTTGGCTAGCACCGGGGAGCTGTTTTTT,CASASLASTGELFF
TRBV2,-,-,13,TRBJ2-2,TGTGCCAGCAGTGACCAGGGAACCGGGGAGCTGTTTTTT,CASSDQGTGELFF
TRBV12-3/TRBV12-4,many,-,13,TRBJ2-5,TGTGCCAGCAGTTTCCAGACACAAGGGACCCAGTACTTC,CASSFQTQGTQYF
TRBV7-8,many,TRBD1,13,TRBJ2-1,TGTGCCAGCAGCCAGGGGGACTACAATGAGCAGTTCTTC,CASSQGDYNEQFF
TRBV5-6,-,TRBD2,15,TRBJ2-1,TGTGCCAGCAGCCGTACCGGGACTAGCCGCAATGAGCAGTTCTTC,CASSRTGTSRNEQFF
TRBV7-8,many,TRBD1,17,TRBJ1-5,TGTGCCAGCAGCTTAGCGGCTGGGACAGTCAGCAATCAGCCCCAGCATTTT,CASSLAAGTVSNQPQHF
TRBV18,-,-,13,TRBJ1-1,TGTGCCAGCTCACCAGGGCAAAAGAATGAAGCTTTCTTT,CASSPGQKNEAFF
TRBV5-1,many,TRBD1,15,TRBJ2-7,TGCGCCAGCAAGTTGGAAGCAGGGGGTTCCTACGAGCAGTACTTC,CASKLEAGGSYEQYF
TRBV6-5,many,-,15,TRBJ1-4,TGTGCCAGCAGTTACTCCTCCCAGTTAAATGAAAAACTGTTTTTT,CASSYSSQLNEKLFF
TRBV7-2,many,-,13,TRBJ2-7,TGTGCCAGCAGCCGCGGACTCTTCTACGAGCAGTACTTC,CASSRGLFYEQYF
TRBV28,few,-,12,TRBJ2-3,TGTGCCAGCAGGACAAGCACAGATACGCAGTATTTT,CASRTSTDTQYF
TRBV4-2,many,TRBD2,17,TRBJ2-1,TGTGCCAGCAGCCAAGATCACAGACTAGCCACCGTCGGGGAGCAGTTCTTC,CASSQDHRLATVGEQFF
TRBV10-2,many,-,14,TRBJ2-3,TGCGCCAGCAGGAGGACTAGTCAGGGGGATACGCAGTATTTT,CASRRTSQGDTQYF
TRBV12-3/TRBV12-4,many,TRBD2,15,TRBJ2-1,TGTGCCAGCAGTAATAGCGGGAGCTCCTACAATGAGCAGTTCTTC,CASSNSGSSYNEQFF
TRBV12-3/TRBV12-4,many,-,13,TRBJ1-1,TGTGCCAGCAGTTTTAAGGTGGACACTGAAGCTTTCTTT,CASSFKVDTEAFF
TRBV6-5,many,TRBD2,15,TRBJ2-2,TGTGCCAGCAGTTGGACTAGCGCAAACACCGGGGAGCTGTTTTTT,CASSWTSANTGELFF
TRBV7-2,-,-,16,TRBJ1-2,TGTGCCAGCAGCTTAGTGTTCGGTTGGCAGGCCCTGGGGTCCACCTTC,CASSLVFGWQALGSTF
TRBV29-1,many,-,13,TRBJ2-5,TGCAGCGCCAGGGGGGTGTACCAAGAGACCCAGTACTTC,CSARGVYQETQYF
TRBV2,many,-,13,TRBJ2-7,TGTGCCAGCAGTGATCCTAGAGGATATGAGCAGTACTTC,CASSDPRGYEQYF
TRBV20-1,many,TRBD2,14,TRBJ2-1,TGCAGTGCTAGCAAGCGGGAGGGTAGCAATGAGCAGTTCTTC,CSASKREGSNEQFF
TRBV7-2,many,-,17,TRBJ2-2,TGTGCCAGCAGCTTAGGGGCGGTTGGGACGAACACCGGGGAGCTGTTTTTT,CASSLGAVGTNTGELFF
TRBV10-2,many,TRBD2,16,TRBJ2-1,TGCGCCAGCAGTGAGCGTTGGACTAGCTTCTACAATGAGCAGTTCTTC,CASSERWTSFYNEQFF
TRBV18,few,-,19,TRBJ1-4,TGTGCCAGCTCACCATCGGAGGCAGGGGTCGGGGGAACTAATGAAAAACTGTTTTTT,CASSPSEAGVGGTNEKLFF
TRBV7-2,few,-,16,TRBJ2-5,TGTGCCAGCACTCCTCAGCGGAGGAGAGGGGAGGAGACCCAGTACTTC,CASTPQRRRGEETQYF
TRBV29-1,many,TRBD2,15,TRBJ2-7,TGCAGCGTTGAAGACCACGGGCGGGAGGGCTACGAGCAGTACTTC,CSVEDHGREGYEQYF
TRBV9,many,-,16,TRBJ2-2,TGTGCCAGCAGCGTAGTGGAACAGTATGCCACCGGGGAGCTGTTTTTT,CASSVVEQYATGELFF